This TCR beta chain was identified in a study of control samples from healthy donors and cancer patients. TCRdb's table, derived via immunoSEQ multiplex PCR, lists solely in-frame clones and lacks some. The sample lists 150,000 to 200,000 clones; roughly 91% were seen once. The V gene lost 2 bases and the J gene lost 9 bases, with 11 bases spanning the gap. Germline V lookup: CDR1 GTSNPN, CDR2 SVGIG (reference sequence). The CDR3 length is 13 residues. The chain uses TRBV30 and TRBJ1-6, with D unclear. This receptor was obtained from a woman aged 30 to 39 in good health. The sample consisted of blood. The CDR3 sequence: CAWSTINSSPLHF. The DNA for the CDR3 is TGTGCCTGGAGTACCATCAACAGTTCACCCCTCCACTTT. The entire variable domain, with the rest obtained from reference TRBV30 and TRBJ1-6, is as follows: SQTIHQWPATLVQPVGSPLSLECTVEGTSNPNLYWYRQAAGRGLQLLFYSVGIGQISSEVPQNLSASRPQDRQFILSSKKLLLSDSGFYLCAWSTINSSPLHFGNGTRLTVT.